Below, 3 T cell receptor beta chains from the same sample are listed, as sequenced in a study of cytomegalovirus exposure and HLA in healthy donors. 13 Jbeta primers and 60 Vbeta primers were used for the PCR. Data came from immunoSEQ multiplex PCR; TCRdb stores just in-frame clones and leaves some out. Found here are around 140,000 clones; the top ten clones hold about 2.2%. The sample was PBMCs. Receptor source: a young woman in good health and CMV-seronegative.

J is TRBJ2-7 and V is TRBV2; TRBD1 matches 8 bases. There are 14 residues in the CDR3. V gave up 5 bases and J gave up 5 bases; unmatched junction bases: 8. Germline CDR1 and CDR2: SNHLY and FYNNEI. The DNA of the CDR3 is TGTGCCAGCAGTCAGGACAGGGTTACGCACGAGCAGTACTTC. This translates into CASSQDRVTHEQYF. Together with reference TRBV2 and TRBJ2-7, the CDR3 gives the full variable domain: EPEVTQTPSHQVTQMGQEVILRCVPISNHLYFYWYRQILGQKVEFLVSFYNNEISEKSEIFDDQFSVERPDGSNFTLKIRSTKLEDSAMYFCASSQDRVTHEQYFGPGTRLTVT.

The gene calls are TRBV6-6 and TRBJ2-5, with 8 bases matching TRBD2. The J call may be faulty, since TRBJ2-7 better matches the DNA end. CDR1 MNHNY and CDR2 SVGAGI come from the germline V gene (reference sequence). This CDR3 comprises 15 residues. The CDR3 spells CASSPGGGRTYEQYF. In DNA, the CDR3 is TGTGCCAGCAGCCCCGGGGGGGGAAGGACCTACGAGCAGTACTTC.

The chain recombines TRBV5-4 with TRBJ1-2; TRBD1 agrees at 11 bases. CDR3 size: 16 residues. Per germline, CDR1 SGHNT and CDR2 YYREEE (reference sequence). V dropped 3 bases and J dropped 1; count of bases not matched to a gene: 5. The CDR3 bases are TGTGCCAGCAGCTCAGGACAGGGGGCGGATAACTATGGCTACACCTTC. Translating gives CASSSGQGADNYGYTF.